This T cell receptor (beta chain) derives from a study of CD8+ T cells in alopecia areata. General study results and limits: Because of a solitary nonresponder, the connection of baseline CD8+ expansion to response stays uncertain. Treatment with tofacitinib significantly lowered scalp clonality and reduced expanded CD8+ clones among the top 100.

The sample's treatment: oral pan-JAK inhibitor, 5-10 mg twice daily. Individuals with alopecia areata gave both lesional scalp punch biopsies and peripheral blood for collection. The authors sorted CD4+ and CD8+ T cells from PBMCs. This clone was detected a few times. Its antigen is unidentified. RNA was isolated and reverse transcribed to cDNA, the sequencing template. Sequencing used immunoSEQ multiplex PCR; TCRdb keeps in-frame clones, though not all of them. The data contain under 300,000 clones, roughly 63% of them singletons. CDR1 and CDR2 (germline): LGHNA, YNFKEQ. V shed 4 bases, J shed 2 bases, and the junction held 5 bases outside the gene matches. The CDR3 consists of 15 residues.

Sequencing was performed on CD4+ T cells sorted from blood, taken between weeks 51 and 54, from a patient treated with tofacitinib. This clonotype was obtained from a human donor with alopecia areata. The chain has TRBV4-2 and TRBJ1-3; 7 nucleotides match TRBD1. CDR3: CASSRLGQAGNTIYF. The CDR3 DNA is TGTGCCAGCAGCCGACTCGGACAGGCTGGAAACACCATATATTTT.